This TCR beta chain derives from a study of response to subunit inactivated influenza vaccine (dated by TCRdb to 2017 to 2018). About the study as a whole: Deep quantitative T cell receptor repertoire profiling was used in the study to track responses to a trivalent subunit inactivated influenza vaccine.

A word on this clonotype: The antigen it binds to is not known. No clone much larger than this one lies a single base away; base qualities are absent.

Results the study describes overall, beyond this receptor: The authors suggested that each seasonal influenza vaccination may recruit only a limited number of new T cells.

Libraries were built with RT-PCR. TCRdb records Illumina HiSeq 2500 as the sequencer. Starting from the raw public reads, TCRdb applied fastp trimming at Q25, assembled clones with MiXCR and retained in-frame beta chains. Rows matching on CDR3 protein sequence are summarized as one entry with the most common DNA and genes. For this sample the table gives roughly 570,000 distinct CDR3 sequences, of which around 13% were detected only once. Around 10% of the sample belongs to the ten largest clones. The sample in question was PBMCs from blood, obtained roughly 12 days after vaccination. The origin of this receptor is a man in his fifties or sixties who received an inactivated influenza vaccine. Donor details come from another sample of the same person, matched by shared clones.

The nucleotide sequence reads as follows: TGTGCCAGCAGCGTAGGCCAAAGTGTAGTCCACGAGCAGTACTTC. It translates as CASSVGQSVVHEQYF. The sequence is built from TRBV9 and TRBJ2-7; no confident D gene assignment can be made. CDR1 is given as SGDLS and CDR2 as YYNGEE, both from the germline V gene. The CDR3, cysteine through phenylalanine, is 15 amino acids long. Solely the CDR3 DNA is kept, with 45 bases framed from the first base. V gives up 0 bases and J gives up 5 bases, and the segment between their germline ends measures 15 bases. Reference TRBV9 and TRBJ2-7 proteins supply the regions before and after the CDR3; the full variable domain is: DSGVTQTPKHLITATGQRVTLRCSPRSGDLSVYWYQQSLDQGLQFLIQYYNGEERAKGNILERFSAQQFPDLHSELNLSSLELGDSALYFCASSVGQSVVHEQYFGPGTRLTVT.